Each of the 26 T cell receptor beta chains below was sequenced from the same sample in a study of control samples from healthy donors and cancer patients. Repertoires were generated with immunoSEQ multiplex PCR, while TCRdb's copy carries only in-frame clones and drops some. The sample comprises 60,000 to 85,000 clones, around 92% of which are singletons, and 5.8% rests with the top ten. The sample was blood. These receptors originate from a woman aged 55-69 years in good health.

This sequence joins TRBV6-2 or TRBV6-3 and TRBJ1-5; D gene uncertain. V was trimmed by 5 bases and J by 0 bases, leaving 17 bases between them. The CDR3 is made up of 17 amino acids. Germline CDR1 reads MNHEY; CDR2 reads SVGEGT. CDR3 DNA: TGTGCCAGCAGTCCATTTATGGGAGGATATAGCAATCAGCCCCAGCATTTT. Protein product: CASSPFMGGYSNQPQHF.

J is TRBJ1-1 and V is TRBV12-5; D gene ambiguous. V lost 1 base and J lost 1, with 7 bases in between. Germline V gene lookup returns CDR1 LGHNT and CDR2 FRNRAP. CDR3 length: 14 amino acids. The CDR3 DNA follows: TGTGCTAGTGGTTTGGCCGACGGGAACACTGAAGCTTTCTTT. Translating it yields CASGLADGNTEAFF.

The chain uses TRBV28 and TRBJ1-2; no clear D. Between the trimmed V and J ends, which lost 2 bases and 4 bases, there was a span of 20 bases. The CDR3 totals 17 residues. In germline, CDR1 is MDHEN, CDR2 SYDVKM. CDR3 sequence reads: CASSLRVRVARGYGYTF. The CDR3 region has the DNA TGTGCCAGCAGTTTAAGGGTGCGCGTGGCGAGAGGCTATGGCTACACCTTC.

The chain links TRBV6-1 to TRBJ1-3; D unresolved. CDR3 length equals 13 residues. The germline gives CDR1 MNHNS, CDR2 SASEGT. The V and J ends lost 1 base and 2 bases respectively, with 3 bases between them. CDR3 amino acids: CASSEGPGNTIYF. The DNA for the CDR3 is TGTGCCAGCAGTGAAGGGCCTGGAAACACCATATATTTT.

The chain links TRBV7-9 to TRBJ1-5, with D possibly matching TRBD1 (5 bases). Trimming removed 1 base at V and 5 bases at J, with 12 bases between. This CDR3 contains 15 residues. Germline V gives CDR1 SEHNR, CDR2 FQNEAQ (reference sequence). The CDR3 DNA follows: TGTGCCAGCAGCTTAGATGGGGGGGTCGATCAGCCCCAGCATTTT. Protein product: CASSLDGGVDQPQHF.

The rearrangement joins TRBV27 to TRBJ2-1; no firm D call. With 2 bases removed from V and 3 bases from J, the gap between germline ends came to 5 bases. The CDR3 is 13 amino acids. Germline CDR1 and CDR2: MNHEY and SMNVEV (reference sequence). CDR3 sequence (DNA): TGTGCCAGCAGTTTAAACTTCTACAATGAGCAGTTCTTC. This sequence encodes CASSLNFYNEQFF.

The CDR3 coding sequence is TGTGCCAGCAGCCAGGGGCCAGGACAGGGGGTCAATCAGCCCCAGCATTTT. Protein product: CASSQGPGQGVNQPQHF. The V call is TRBV6-7, the J call TRBJ1-5; TRBD1 matches 10 bases. TRBV6-7 is labeled an ORF, and its function is uncertain. The CDR3 is 17 residues long. The J segment lost 3 bases and the V segment lost 6 bases, leaving 11 bases of the junction unmatched.

The chain is built from TRBV7-2 and TRBJ2-5; TRBD1 aligns across 9 bases. Germline trimming cut 4 bases from V and 2 bases from J; bases unmatched to any gene: 11. There are 17 residues in the CDR3. CDR1 is SGHTA, CDR2 FQGNSA, per germline. CDR3 sequence reads: CASSSYRGRVGQETQYF. CDR3 DNA: TGTGCCAGCAGCTCCTACAGGGGGCGAGTCGGTCAAGAGACCCAGTACTTC.

J is TRBJ1-3 and V is TRBV5-1; 8 nucleotides line up with TRBD1. V lost 2 bases to trimming and J lost 0 bases; unmatched junction nucleotides: 4. The CDR3 sequence is 16 residues long. CDR1 SGHRS and CDR2 YFSETQ come from the germline V gene. Written as DNA, the CDR3 is TGCGCCAGCAGCTTAACAGGGGGGAACTCTGGAAACACCATATATTTT. This encodes CASSLTGGNSGNTIYF.

The V call is TRBV19, the J call TRBJ2-3; 8 bases are shared with TRBD2. CDR1 and CDR2 from the germline V gene are LNHDA and SQIVND (reference sequence). The CDR3 has 14 amino acids. The V and J ends lost 6 bases and 3 bases, in that order; junction bases with no gene match: 5. CDR3 protein: CASRLGRVTDTQYF. The CDR3 region has the DNA TGTGCCAGTAGACTCGGGAGGGTGACAGATACGCAGTATTTT.

V usage is TRBV28 and J usage is TRBJ1-5, with 7 bases aligning to TRBD1. The CDR3 covers 17 residues. The germline CDR1 and CDR2 sequences are MDHEN and SYDVKM. The junction had 15 bases not matched to a gene; V was cut back by 6 bases and J by 4 bases. CDR3 sequence: CASRERQGGSYNQPQHF. As DNA, the CDR3 is TGTGCCAGCAGGGAGAGACAGGGTGGCTCTTATAATCAGCCCCAGCATTTT.

The chain couples TRBV28 to TRBJ2-7; D unclear. Germline-derived CDR1 and CDR2 are MDHEN and SYDVKM. V dropped 1 base and J dropped 4 bases, with 11 bases sitting between them. This CDR3 spans 14 amino acids. In nucleotides, the CDR3 is TGTGCCAGCAGTTTATTAAAGGGATTTTACGAGCAGTACTTC. This gives the protein CASSLLKGFYEQYF.

The V call is TRBV12-3 or TRBV12-4, the J call TRBJ2-5; D ambiguous. The V gene lost 8 bases and the J gene lost 1 base, with 8 bases spanning the gap. This CDR3 spans 12 amino acids. CDR3 sequence (DNA): TGTGCCAGCGGGTTAATCCAAGAGACCCAGTACTTC. Protein product: CASGLIQETQYF.

The chain couples TRBV7-2 to TRBJ2-2, with D possibly being TRBD1 (6 bases). Germline V gene data show CDR1 as SGHTA and CDR2 as FQGNSA. This CDR3 has 15 amino acids. V was pared by 3 bases and J by 6 bases, with 14 bases between. CDR3 sequence (DNA): TGTGCCAGCAGCTTGTTGGCAGGGGCATCCGGGGAGCTGTTTTTT. Protein sequence: CASSLLAGASGELFF.

The V gene is TRBV28, the J gene TRBJ1-2, with 9 bases aligning to TRBD1. The CDR3 sequence is 15 residues long. CDR1 and CDR2 from the germline V gene are MDHEN and SYDVKM. J gave up 3 bases and V 5 bases, and 7 bases lay outside the gene matches. The CDR3 is CASSPPGQGYYGYTF. CDR3 sequence (DNA): TGTGCCAGCAGTCCGCCGGGACAGGGTTACTATGGCTACACCTTC.

The V and J genes are TRBV11-2 and TRBJ2-2; TRBD2 matches at 11 bases. The CDR3 consists of 16 residues. Per germline, CDR1 SGHAT and CDR2 FQNNGV. V was pared by 6 bases and J by 5 bases, with 8 bases of the junction left unmatched. The CDR3 is CASRSEGLAVTGELFF. The CDR3 bases are TGTGCCAGCAGATCTGAGGGACTAGCGGTGACCGGGGAGCTGTTTTTT.

This chain joins TRBV7-2 and TRBJ2-3; a possible D gene is TRBD2 (6 bases). Germline-derived CDR1 and CDR2 are SGHTA and FQGNSA. V lost 2 bases to trimming and J lost 6 bases, with 15 bases between them. The CDR3 sequence is 15 residues long. The CDR3 DNA sequence: TGTGCCAGCAGCTTACTACTAGCTGTTGGGGATACGCAGTATTTT. Protein: CASSLLLAVGDTQYF.

The rearrangement links TRBV7-2 to TRBJ2-1; TRBD1 matches at 10 bases. CDR1 and CDR2 (germline): SGHTA, FQGNSA. The CDR3 runs to 18 residues. With 0 bases clipped from V and 1 base from J, the junction kept 6 bases outside the gene matches. The CDR3 DNA reads as TGTGCCAGCAGCTTAGCGTTGGGACAGGGGAGGTCCTACAATGAGCAGTTCTTC. It is translated as CASSLALGQGRSYNEQFF. Full variable domain (remainder filled in from reference TRBV7-2 and TRBJ2-1): GAGVSQSPSNKVTEKGKDVELRCDPISGHTALYWYRQSLGQGLEFLIYFQGNSAPDKSGLPSDRFSAERTGGSVSTLTIQRTQQEDSAVYLCASSLALGQGRSYNEQFFGPGTRLTVL.

The sample holds one count of this clone. The chain has TRBV24-1 and TRBJ1-4, with TRBD1 matching over 8 bases. With V trimmed by 4 bases and J by 7 bases, 13 bases remained unmatched. Germline V gene data show CDR1 as KGHDR and CDR2 as SFDVKD. The CDR3 is made up of 17 amino acids. CDR3 coding DNA: TGTGCCACCAGTGACAGCGGCAGACAGGGGCGGGGTGAAAAACTGTTTTTT. Encoded protein: CATSDSGRQGRGEKLFF.

This clone was observed a single time. The chain combines TRBV19 with TRBJ1-5, with D possibly TRBD1 on 6 matching bases. V was clipped by 3 bases and J by 1 base, with 25 bases between them. Germline V gene data show CDR1 as LNHDA and CDR2 as SQIVND (reference sequence). The CDR3 is made up of 20 amino acids. The CDR3 region is CASSIGPLQGASGSNQPQHF. The CDR3 DNA follows: TGTGCCAGTAGTATCGGCCCACTACAGGGAGCCTCTGGGAGCAATCAGCCCCAGCATTTT. Looking up the rest from reference TRBV19 and TRBJ1-5 gives the full variable domain: DGGITQSPKYLFRKEGQNVTLSCEQNLNHDAMYWYRQDPGQGLRLIYYSQIVNDFQKGDIAEGYSVSREKKESFPLTVTSAQKNPTAFYLCASSIGPLQGASGSNQPQHFGDGTRLSIL.

The chain has TRBV19 and TRBJ1-1; 8 nucleotides match TRBD1. The V gene end was trimmed by 7 bases and the J gene end by 3 bases; junction bases not matched to a gene: 10. Looked up from germline, CDR1 is LNHDA and CDR2 is SQIVND (reference sequence). There are 15 residues in the CDR3. The CDR3 reads CASIRTGWGDTEAFF. The CDR3 region has the DNA TGTGCCAGTATCCGGACAGGGTGGGGGGACACTGAAGCTTTCTTT.

This clone was counted only a few times. An end of the junction differs from the germline gene, which may be a read error. The gene calls are TRBV7-7 and TRBJ2-2; 11 bases fit TRBD2. The germline CDR1 and CDR2 sequences are SSHAT and FNYEAQ (reference sequence). This CDR3 region has 15 residues. DNA of the CDR3: TGTGCTAGCAGCAGGACTAGCGGGTTCACCGGGGAGCTGTTTTTT. This sequence encodes CASSRTSGFTGELFF.

The J gene is TRBJ2-1, the V gene TRBV28; D remains unclear. CDR1 and CDR2 (germline): MDHEN, SYDVKM. V lost 1 base and J 6 bases, leaving 10 bases between the germline ends. This CDR3 has 14 residues. Here the CDR3 DNA reads TGTGCCAGCAGTTTATATCCGGGTGCCAATGAGCAGTTCTTC. Translating it yields CASSLYPGANEQFF.

The chain is built from TRBV3-1 (or the pseudogene TRBV3-2) and TRBJ1-3; D remains unclear. The ends were cut back, 4 bases at V and 0 bases at J, with 7 bases in the middle. From germline, CDR1 is LGHDT and CDR2 YNNKEL (reference sequence). This CDR3 has 14 amino acids. CDR3 region: CASSPVVSGNTIYF. The CDR3 nucleotides read TGTGCCAGCAGCCCCGTGGTCTCTGGAAACACCATATATTTT.

The CDR3 region is CASSLVQKHNEQFF. DNA for the CDR3: TGTGCCAGCAGCTTAGTACAGAAGCACAATGAGCAGTTCTTC. This chain links TRBV7-9 with TRBJ2-1; D is unresolved. Germline V gene sequence: CDR1 SEHNR, CDR2 FQNEAQ (reference sequence). With 1 base removed from V and 5 bases from J, the gap between germline ends came to 9 bases. This CDR3 has 14 amino acids. Complete variable domain (other parts from reference TRBV7-9 and TRBJ2-1): DTGVSQNPRHKITKRGQNVTFRCDPISEHNRLYWYRQTLGQGPEFLTYFQNEAQLEKSRLLSDRFSAERPKGSFSTLEIQRTEQGDSAMYLCASSLVQKHNEQFFGPGTRLTVL.

This clone was detected once. This chain uses TRBV9 with TRBJ2-3; 9 bases are shared with TRBD2. V dropped 0 bases and J dropped 6; count of bases not matched to a gene: 8. Germline V gives CDR1 SGDLS, CDR2 YYNGEE. This CDR3 contains 16 residues. In nucleotides, the CDR3 is TGTGCCAGCAGCGTAGGAGGCGGGAGGGCCGGGGATACGCAGTATTTT. As protein: CASSVGGGRAGDTQYF.